This TCR beta chain emerged from a study of response to subunit inactivated influenza vaccine. In the case of this clonotype: What it recognizes is unknown.

TCRdb independently ran MiXCR on the RT-PCR reads; one entry per CDR3 protein. The sample gives 710,000 or so distinct CDR3 sequences, approximately 15% of which show up once; more than 9% is in the top ten. Points from the study as a whole: Every seasonal influenza vaccination brings in few new T cells, the authors suggested.

The CDR3 covers 14 residues. Per the germline V gene, CDR1 is LGHNA and CDR2 is YNFKEQ. Trimming cost V 2 bases and J 2 bases, with 9 bases left between them. The source is a man aged 45 to 65 who received an inactivated influenza vaccine. The source was PBMCs from blood, collected about 11 days after vaccination. This chain uses TRBV4-2 with TRBJ2-5; D ambiguous. CDR3 loop: CASSQQAGQETQYF. In nucleotides, the CDR3 is TGTGCCAGCAGCCAACAGGCCGGGCAAGAGACCCAGTACTTC.